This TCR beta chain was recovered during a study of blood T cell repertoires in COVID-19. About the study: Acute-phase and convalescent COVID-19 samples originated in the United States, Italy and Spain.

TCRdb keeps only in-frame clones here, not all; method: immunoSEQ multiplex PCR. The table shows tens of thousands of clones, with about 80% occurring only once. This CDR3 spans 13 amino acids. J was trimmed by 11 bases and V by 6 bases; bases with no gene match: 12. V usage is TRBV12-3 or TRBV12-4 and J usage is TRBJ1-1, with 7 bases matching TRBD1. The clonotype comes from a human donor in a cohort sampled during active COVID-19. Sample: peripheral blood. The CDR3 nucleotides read TGTGCCAGCAGCCACAGACAGGGTGTGGGTGCTTTCTTT. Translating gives CASSHRQGVGAFF.